The 25 T cell receptor beta chains below were found in one sample sequenced in a study of blood T cell repertoires in COVID-19. Sequencing used immunoSEQ multiplex PCR; TCRdb keeps in-frame clones, though not all of them. This table holds 80,000 to 100,000 clones, about 95% found once. Sample: peripheral blood. The receptors here all came from a human donor with active COVID-19. The donor label of this sample is uncertain.

The chain recombines TRBV25-1 with TRBJ2-3, with D tentatively TRBD2 (7 bases). The CDR3 consists of 16 residues. Germline V gene data show CDR1 as MGHDK and CDR2 as SYGVNS. The V end lost 5 bases, the J end lost 3 bases, and 18 bases lay between the germline ends. The CDR3 bases are TGTGCCAGCAGTAAGGGGGGCGGGAGTTCGACAGATACGCAGTATTTT. The encoded protein is CASSKGGGSSTDTQYF.

V and J are TRBV3-1 (or the pseudogene TRBV3-2) and TRBJ2-3, with a possible D match to TRBD2 (7 bases). The germline V gene encodes CDR1 LGHDT and CDR2 YNNKEL (reference sequence). V lost 3 bases to trimming and J lost 2 bases, with 12 bases between them. This CDR3 has 15 amino acids. CDR3 coding DNA: TGTGCCAGCAGCCAGGAAGCGGGACACACAGATACGCAGTATTTT. Protein product: CASSQEAGHTDTQYF.

This chain uses TRBV27 with TRBJ1-4; D uncertain. There are 9 residues in the CDR3. In germline, CDR1 is MNHEY, CDR2 SMNVEV (reference sequence). Trimming took off 5 bases at V and 14 bases at J, with 6 bases between the two ends. CDR3 sequence reads: CASSPLLFF. As DNA, the CDR3 is TGTGCCAGCAGTCCCCTCCTGTTTTTT.

J is TRBJ2-2 and V is TRBV27, with D maybe TRBD2 (5 bases). V was trimmed by 3 bases and J by 7 bases, leaving 18 bases between them. CDR1 and CDR2 (germline): MNHEY, SMNVEV (reference sequence). The CDR3 spans 16 residues. The CDR3 here is CASSFGSDPSFGELFF. As DNA, the CDR3 is TGTGCCAGCAGTTTTGGGAGCGATCCGTCTTTCGGGGAGCTGTTTTTT.

This clone appeared once. The chain uses TRBV4-1 and TRBJ2-5; 7 bases fit TRBD1. CDR3 length: 15 residues. Germline V gene sequence: CDR1 MGHRA, CDR2 YSYEKL. Trimming at V came to 0 bases and at J to 4 bases, leaving 5 bases not matched to a gene. The CDR3 spells CASSQDRTGRETQYF. The CDR3 nucleotides are TGCGCCAGCAGCCAAGATCGGACAGGCAGAGAGACCCAGTACTTC.

This chain links TRBV5-4 with TRBJ2-2, with 7 bases aligning to TRBD1. The trim removed 2 bases at V and 5 bases at J, leaving 0 bases unmatched. This CDR3 contains 13 residues. Germline V gives CDR1 SGHNT, CDR2 YYREEE (reference sequence). The CDR3 DNA reads as TGTGCCAGCAGCTTACAGGGGACCGGGGAGCTGTTTTTT. Protein product: CASSLQGTGELFF.

V gene TRBV28 combines with J gene TRBJ2-3, with a weak D call TRBD2 (6 bases). This CDR3 is 17 amino acids long. CDR1 and CDR2 from the germline V gene are MDHEN and SYDVKM. V shed 11 bases and J shed 1 base, with 25 bases lying between them. CDR3 in amino acids: CASLPSARESRTDTQYF. The CDR3 DNA follows: TGTGCCTCCCTGCCCTCGGCTCGGGAGTCTCGCACAGATACGCAGTATTTT.

V and J are TRBV5-1 and TRBJ2-5; 8 nucleotides match TRBD2. Germline values: CDR1 SGHRS, CDR2 YFSETQ. The CDR3 has 15 amino acids. Trimming took 3 bases from V and 4 from J; bases not matched to a gene: 8. The CDR3 DNA reads TGCGCCAGCAGCTCGAGCGGGGGCGGTGGAGAGACCCAGTACTTC. Protein sequence: CASSSSGGGGETQYF.

The gene calls are TRBV23-1 and TRBJ1-1, with TRBD1 matching 7 bases. TRBV23-1 is treated as an ORF (open reading frame) with a function not yet certain. CDR3 length: 15 residues. J was trimmed by 3 bases and V by 4 bases; bases with no gene match: 8. The DNA for the CDR3 is TGCGCCAGCAGTCGACCCTTAGACAGGGACACTGAAGCTTTCTTT. This sequence encodes CASSRPLDRDTEAFF.

The CDR3: CASSLTPPTANPEAFF. CDR3 nucleotides: TGTGCCAGCAGCTTAACGCCCCCGACAGCTAACCCTGAAGCTTTCTTT. The chain recombines TRBV7-2 with TRBJ1-1, with a possible D match to TRBD1 (5 bases). Germline-derived CDR1 and CDR2 are SGHTA and FQGNSA. CDR3 size: 16 residues. Trimming pared 2 bases from V and 6 bases from J, leaving 19 bases between.

V gene TRBV11-2 combines with J gene TRBJ2-1, with D perhaps matching TRBD1 (5 bases). Trimming removed 2 bases at V and 9 bases at J, with 8 bases between. The CDR3 spans 12 residues. CDR1 SGHAT and CDR2 FQNNGV come from the germline V gene. The CDR3 here is CASSLSRGEQFF. Here the CDR3 DNA reads TGTGCCAGCAGCTTAAGTAGGGGTGAGCAGTTCTTC.

The sample holds one count of this clone. The chain joins TRBV7-2 to TRBJ1-2; the D gene is possibly TRBD1 (6 bases). The germline CDR1 and CDR2 sequences are SGHTA and FQGNSA. This CDR3 spans 16 amino acids. Trimming stripped 0 bases from V and 4 bases from J, with 15 bases between. The chain's CDR3 is CASSLASAGVVYGYTF. Here the CDR3 DNA reads TGTGCCAGCAGCTTAGCTTCGGCAGGGGTGGTCTATGGCTACACCTTC.

V usage is TRBV20-1 and J usage is TRBJ2-1; D is possibly TRBD1 (5 bases). CDR1 DFQATT and CDR2 SNEGSKA come from the germline V gene (reference sequence). The CDR3 totals 11 residues. Trimming took off 2 bases at V and 8 bases at J, with 7 bases between the two ends. The CDR3 loop is CSARQGYEQFF. The CDR3 region has the DNA TGCAGTGCTAGACAGGGTTATGAGCAGTTCTTC.

This sequence joins TRBV5-1 and TRBJ2-2; D is perhaps TRBD1 (6 bases). Germline values: CDR1 SGHRS, CDR2 YFSETQ. The V and J ends lost 6 bases and 0 bases respectively, with 9 bases between them. The CDR3 consists of 14 residues. This CDR3 is CASTRDTNTGELFF. As DNA, the CDR3 is TGCGCCAGCACCCGGGACACGAACACCGGGGAGCTGTTTTTT.

The gene calls are TRBV7-9 and TRBJ2-7, with D hard to call. CDR1 is SEHNR and CDR2 is FQNEAQ in the germline V gene (reference sequence). The CDR3 totals 13 residues. Trimming removed 0 bases from V and 5 bases from J, with 8 bases in between. CDR3 sequence: CASSLAGRDEQYF. CDR3 in DNA: TGTGCCAGCAGCTTAGCTGGCCGGGACGAGCAGTACTTC.

The rearrangement joins TRBV5-1 to TRBJ2-3; 9 positions match TRBD1. V lost 5 bases to trimming and J lost 3 bases; unmatched junction nucleotides: 7. CDR3 length equals 15 residues. The germline gives CDR1 SGHRS, CDR2 YFSETQ. CDR3: CASSLWTGATDTQYF. The CDR3 DNA reads TGCGCCAGCAGTCTCTGGACAGGGGCGACAGATACGCAGTATTTT.

The chain employs TRBV10-3 and TRBJ1-4; possible D gene TRBD1, 5 bases. Germline CDR1 ENHRY, CDR2 SYGVKD. V lost 3 bases to trimming and J lost 10 bases, with 21 bases between them. The CDR3 loop spans 16 amino acids. Here the CDR3 reads CAISDPFGGERGKLFF. The CDR3 region has the DNA TGTGCCATCAGTGACCCATTTGGGGGGGAGAGGGGAAAACTGTTTTTT.

The genes are TRBV9 and TRBJ1-1; 7 positions agree with TRBD1. Germline V gene data show CDR1 as SGDLS and CDR2 as YYNGEE. This CDR3 contains 14 residues. J gave up 1 base and V 3 bases, and 3 bases lay outside the gene matches. The CDR3, as DNA: TGTGCCAGCAGCGCTAGGACAGGGAACACTGAAGCTTTCTTT. Translation: CASSARTGNTEAFF.

The chain recombines TRBV3-1 (or the pseudogene TRBV3-2) with TRBJ2-7, with D maybe TRBD1 (6 bases). Germline V gene lookup returns CDR1 LGHDT and CDR2 YNNKEL (reference sequence). The CDR3 spans 15 residues. Between the trimmed V and J ends, which lost 1 base and 4 bases, there was a span of 14 bases. The CDR3 loop is CASSQGGQGIYEQYF. The CDR3 bases are TGTGCCAGCAGCCAAGGAGGGCAGGGGATTTACGAGCAGTACTTC.

The chain is built from TRBV28 and TRBJ2-7; 9 bases line up with TRBD2. The CDR3 consists of 13 residues. Germline V lookup: CDR1 MDHEN, CDR2 SYDVKM. Trimming cost V 8 bases and J 4 bases; bases outside gene matches: 6. This chain's CDR3 is CASATSGVYEQYF. The CDR3 bases are TGTGCCAGCGCGACTAGCGGAGTTTACGAGCAGTACTTC.

The chain recombines TRBV4-1 with TRBJ1-1; TRBD1 matches 7 bases. From germline, CDR1 is MGHRA and CDR2 YSYEKL. V lost 4 bases, J lost 0 bases, and 5 bases stayed unmatched. The CDR3 spans 15 residues. The CDR3: CASSPDRVMNTEAFF. The CDR3 DNA is TGCGCCAGCAGCCCCGACAGGGTCATGAACACTGAAGCTTTCTTT.

The chain couples TRBV27 to TRBJ2-1; weak D call: TRBD2 (6 bases). Germline V CDR1 and CDR2: MNHEY, SMNVEV (reference sequence). This CDR3 contains 15 residues. With 6 bases removed from V and 0 bases from J, the gap between germline ends came to 12 bases. The CDR3 is CASSTVGSSYNEQFF. The CDR3 DNA reads TGTGCCAGCAGCACCGTCGGGAGCTCCTACAATGAGCAGTTCTTC.

This chain connects TRBV6-5 to TRBJ2-7; TRBD1 matches 10 bases. V dropped 6 bases and J dropped 6; count of bases not matched to a gene: 5. CDR1 is MNHEY and CDR2 is SVGAGI in the germline V gene. The CDR3 is 13 amino acids. The CDR3 DNA sequence: TGTGCCAGCAGCGACAGGGGGCGGGGCGAGCAGTACTTC. As protein: CASSDRGRGEQYF.

This rearrangement joins TRBV10-2 to TRBJ2-7, with D tentatively TRBD1 (6 bases). Trimming cost V 4 bases and J 3 bases, with 10 bases left between them. Looked up from germline, CDR1 is WSHSY and CDR2 is SAAADI. There are 13 residues in the CDR3. Here the CDR3 DNA reads TGCGCCAGCAGTGTCACAGGGAACTACGAGCAGTACTTC. Translating gives CASSVTGNYEQYF.

This clone has just one count. This chain uses TRBV3-1 (or the pseudogene TRBV3-2) with TRBJ2-7; 9 nucleotides align to TRBD2. This CDR3 comprises 15 residues. The V and J ends lost 4 bases and 4 bases, in that order; junction bases with no gene match: 8. Per the germline V gene, CDR1 is LGHDT and CDR2 is YNNKEL (reference sequence). CDR3 DNA sequence: TGTGCCAGCAGCCCACGACCGGGACTAGCTTACGAGCAGTACTTC. The encoded protein is CASSPRPGLAYEQYF.